The source of this T cell receptor beta chain is a study of cytomegalovirus exposure and HLA in healthy donors. The trim removed 4 bases at V and 4 bases at J, leaving 9 bases unmatched. The germline gives CDR1 SGDLS, CDR2 YYNGEE. The CDR3 loop spans 17 amino acids. 60 Vbeta and 13 Jbeta primers were used in PCR. The method was immunoSEQ multiplex PCR; TCRdb's version includes in-frame clones alone and lacks a portion of them. The sample has 75,000 to 95,000 clones, approximately 68% seen once. The sequencing input was PBMCs. The sequence derives from a woman aged 45-59 years in good health and CMV-seropositive. V is TRBV9 and J is TRBJ2-2; 11 bases fit TRBD2. In nucleotides, the CDR3 is TGTGCCAGCAGCCGAGGACTAGCGGGTGTACCCACCGGGGAGCTGTTTTTT. Translating it yields CASSRGLAGVPTGELFF. The variable domain in full, with the rest retrieved from reference TRBV9 and TRBJ2-2, is DSGVTQTPKHLITATGQRVTLRCSPRSGDLSVYWYQQSLDQGLQFLIQYYNGEERAKGNILERFSAQQFPDLHSELNLSSLELGDSALYFCASSRGLAGVPTGELFFGEGSRLTVL.